This T cell receptor (beta chain) was captured by sequencing in a study of blood T cells in healthy people across ages. Primed by a sample-barcoded 5' primer and a J-beta primer mix, a second PCR proceeded for about 6 to 11 cycles. TCRdb reanalysed the 5' RACE reads using MiXCR and keeps one entry per CDR3 protein. The data show about 590,000 distinct CDR3 sequences, 25% to 30% seen once. There are many counts of this clonotype. Its specificity is unknown. The germline V and J ends were trimmed by 1 base and 1 base, with 8 bases remaining between them. The CDR3 is made up of 15 amino acids. Germline V lookup: CDR1 SGHKS, CDR2 YYEKEE (reference sequence). Findings and limits, study-wide: Bulk PBMC profiling left naive and antigen-experienced comparisons inconclusive.

Donors gave around 10 milliliters of peripheral blood apiece. This receptor was identified in a woman aged 80 or over in good health. Material for sequencing was blood. The chain uses TRBV5-5 and TRBJ2-2, with a tentative D call TRBD1 (6 bases). CDR3 DNA: TGTGCCAGCAGCTTGTACAGGGAGAACACCGGGGAGCTGTTTTTT. Encoded protein: CASSLYRENTGELFF.